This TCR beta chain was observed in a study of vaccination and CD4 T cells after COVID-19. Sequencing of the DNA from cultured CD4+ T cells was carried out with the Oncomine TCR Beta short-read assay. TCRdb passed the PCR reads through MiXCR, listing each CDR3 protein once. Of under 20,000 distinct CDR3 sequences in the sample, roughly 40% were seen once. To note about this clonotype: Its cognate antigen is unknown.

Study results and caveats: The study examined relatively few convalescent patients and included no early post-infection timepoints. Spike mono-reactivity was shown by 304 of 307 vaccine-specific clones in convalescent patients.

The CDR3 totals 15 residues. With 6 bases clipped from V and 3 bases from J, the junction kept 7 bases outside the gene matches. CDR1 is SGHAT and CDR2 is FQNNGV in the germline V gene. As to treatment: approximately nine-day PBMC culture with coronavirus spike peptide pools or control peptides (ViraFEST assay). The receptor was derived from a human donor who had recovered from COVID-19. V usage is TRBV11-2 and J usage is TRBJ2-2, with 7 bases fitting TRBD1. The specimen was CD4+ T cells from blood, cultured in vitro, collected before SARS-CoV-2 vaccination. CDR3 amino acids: CASSYRGTDTGELFF. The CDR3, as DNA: TGTGCCAGCAGTTATAGAGGGACAGACACCGGGGAGCTGTTTTTT. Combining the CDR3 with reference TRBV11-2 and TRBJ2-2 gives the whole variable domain EAGVAQSPRYKIIEKRQSVAFWCNPISGHATLYWYQQILGQGPKLLIQFQNNGVVDDSQLPKDRFSAERLKGVDSTLKIQPAKLEDSAVYLCASSYRGTDTGELFFGEGSRLTVL.